These 30 T cell receptor beta chains came from one sample sequenced in a study of CD8+ T cells in alopecia areata. As the sequencing template, cDNA was produced by extracting RNA and reverse transcribing it. Repertoires were generated with immunoSEQ multiplex PCR, while TCRdb's copy carries only in-frame clones and drops some. The top ten hold about 23% of the sample, which has about 110,000 clones, about 50% seen once. The sequenced sample was NKG2D-low CD8+ T cells sorted from blood. The receptor set was obtained from a human donor with alopecia areata.

CDR3 coding DNA: TGTGCCAGCAGCGAAAGTCCCGGCGGGGACACTGAAGCTTTCTTT. It yields the protein CASSESPGGDTEAFF. The chain is built from TRBV4-2 and TRBJ1-1; D remains unclear. The CDR3 has 15 amino acids. CDR1 LGHNA and CDR2 YNFKEQ come from the germline V gene. Trimming left V 5 bases short and J 3 bases short, with 16 bases between.

The rearrangement links TRBV4-1 to TRBJ1-4, with D hard to call. The V gene lost 0 bases and the J gene lost 0 bases, with 8 bases spanning the gap. CDR1 is MGHRA, CDR2 YSYEKL, per germline. The CDR3 spans 16 residues. The CDR3 DNA sequence: TGCGCCAGCAGCCAAGATAAAGCCTCAACTAATGAAAAACTGTTTTTT. Translation gives CASSQDKASTNEKLFF.

V usage is TRBV27 and J usage is TRBJ2-1, with D unresolved. V lost 3 bases to trimming and J lost 10 bases, with 13 bases between them. CDR3 length: 13 amino acids. Germline V gene sequence: CDR1 MNHEY, CDR2 SMNVEV (reference sequence). The CDR3 spells CASSLGIVNEQFF. The CDR3 bases are TGTGCCAGCAGTTTGGGAATAGTTAACGAGCAGTTCTTC.

This clone was seen a single time. The rearrangement uses TRBV27 and TRBJ2-1; 9 positions match TRBD2. V lost 8 bases to trimming and J lost 8 bases; unmatched junction nucleotides: 7. Looked up from germline, CDR1 is MNHEY and CDR2 is SMNVEV (reference sequence). The CDR3 is 13 residues long. DNA of the CDR3: TGTGCCAGCGGATATCGGACTAGCGATGAGCAGTTCTTC. Translating gives CASGYRTSDEQFF.

This clone was seen just once. V is TRBV6-1 and J is TRBJ2-1; D is undetermined. Trimming took 2 bases from V and 5 from J, leaving 16 bases between them. CDR3 length: 16 amino acids. The germline CDR1 and CDR2 sequences are MNHNS and SASEGT. CDR3 sequence reads: CASSEPRAELDNEQFF. CDR3 bases: TGTGCCAGCAGTGAACCTAGGGCGGAGCTAGACAATGAGCAGTTCTTC.

The J gene is TRBJ2-1, the V gene TRBV6-5; D perhaps matches TRBD2 (6 bases). CDR3 length: 16 residues. The V gene's germline CDR1 is MNHEY and CDR2 SVGAGI. The V gene lost 3 bases and the J gene lost 12 bases, with 24 bases spanning the gap. This chain's CDR3 is CASSYGTAPQFSGQFF. CDR3 in DNA: TGTGCCAGCAGTTATGGGACCGCGCCACAGTTTAGCGGGCAGTTCTTC.

CDR3: CASSMGGGRVSGEQFF. CDR3 nucleotides: TGTGCCTCCTCCATGGGTGGTGGTCGGGTTTCTGGTGAGCAGTTCTTC. V usage is TRBV11-3 and J usage is TRBJ2-1; no clear D gene. The V end lost 11 bases, the J end lost 9 bases, and 29 bases lay between the germline ends. Looked up from germline, CDR1 is SGHNT and CDR2 is YENEEA. The CDR3 extends over 16 amino acids.

V and J are TRBV28 and TRBJ2-7; TRBD1 is a possible D gene (6 bases). Germline V gene lookup returns CDR1 MDHEN and CDR2 SYDVKM. Trimming shortened V by 7 bases and J by 2 bases, and 21 bases separated the two germline ends. This CDR3 region has 16 residues. This chain's CDR3 is CASTEPGADIPYEQYF. The DNA of the CDR3 is TGTGCCAGCACAGAACCAGGGGCCGACATCCCCTACGAGCAGTACTTC.

The rearrangement links TRBV27 to TRBJ1-5; no definite D call. Trimming stripped 7 bases from V and 6 bases from J, with 16 bases between. CDR3 size: 14 residues. The germline gives CDR1 MNHEY, CDR2 SMNVEV (reference sequence). The CDR3 DNA reads as TGTGCCAGCAAGCCCATTACCTTTACTCAGCCCCAGCATTTT. Translating it yields CASKPITFTQPQHF.

This chain connects TRBV6-1 to TRBJ2-1; no clear D. V lost 5 bases, J lost 6 bases, and 2 bases lay in between. The CDR3 extends over 10 amino acids. Germline V gene lookup returns CDR1 MNHNS and CDR2 SASEGT. CDR3 DNA sequence: TGTGCCAGCAGTTTCAATGAGCAGTTCTTC. Translating gives CASSFNEQFF.

CDR3 nucleotides: TGTGCTAGTTCTTTCCGGGGCTCCTACAATGAGCAGTTCTTC. This encodes CASSFRGSYNEQFF. V and J are TRBV12-5 and TRBJ2-1, with a weak D call TRBD2 (5 bases). CDR3 length: 14 amino acids. V lost 8 bases and J 0 bases, leaving 11 bases between the germline ends. CDR1 is LGHNT, CDR2 FRNRAP, per germline.

The V gene is TRBV11-2, the J gene TRBJ1-2; tentative D call: TRBD1 (6 bases). The CDR3 length is 13 residues. CDR1 is SGHAT, CDR2 FQNNGV, per germline. Trimming removed 7 bases from V and 8 bases from J, with 17 bases in between. The CDR3 DNA reads as TGTGCCAGCAACAGCAGGGGCCTTGGGGGCTACACCTTC. Its translation is CASNSRGLGGYTF.

The chain joins TRBV6-4 to TRBJ2-7; weak D call: TRBD2 (6 bases). Germline V lookup: CDR1 MRHNA, CDR2 SNTAGT. Trimming took off 4 bases at V and 2 bases at J, with 15 bases between the two ends. This CDR3 region has 15 residues. The CDR3 sequence is CASSVFRGNPYEQYF. In DNA, the CDR3 is TGTGCCAGCAGTGTCTTTCGGGGGAACCCCTACGAGCAGTACTTC.

V is TRBV6-6 and J is TRBJ1-5; 7 nucleotides align to TRBD1. Trimming took 6 bases from V and 10 from J; bases not matched to a gene: 6. This CDR3 contains 12 residues. Per the germline V gene, CDR1 is MNHNY and CDR2 is SVGAGI (reference sequence). The CDR3 loop is CASSPTGAPQHF. The DNA for the CDR3 is TGTGCCAGCAGCCCTACAGGGGCACCCCAGCATTTT.

This chain joins TRBV13 and TRBJ2-1; perhaps D is TRBD1 or TRBD2 (5 bases each). The V end was cut by 5 bases, the J end by 5 bases, with 7 bases between. There are 12 residues in the CDR3. Per the germline V gene, CDR1 is PRHDT and CDR2 is FYEKMQ (reference sequence). The CDR3 loop is CASSGGDNEQFF. CDR3 bases: TGTGCCAGCAGCGGGGGTGACAATGAGCAGTTCTTC.

The chain recombines TRBV28 with TRBJ1-2; D gene unclear. This CDR3 has 18 amino acids. Germline V lookup: CDR1 MDHEN, CDR2 SYDVKM. Trimming stripped 5 bases from V and 2 bases from J, with 24 bases between. As DNA, the CDR3 is TGTGCCAGCAGTCCCCCCTCACAAACCACAAGTTTCAACTATGGCTACACCTTC. This codes for CASSPPSQTTSFNYGYTF.

J is TRBJ2-3 and V is TRBV5-6; TRBD1 agrees at 7 bases. The CDR3 is 16 residues long. With 2 bases clipped from V and 0 bases from J, the junction kept 6 bases outside the gene matches. Per the germline V gene, CDR1 is SGHDT and CDR2 is YYEEEE. CDR3 coding DNA: TGTGCCAGCAGCTTCGGGACAGTGGTTAGCACAGATACGCAGTATTTT. Its protein is CASSFGTVVSTDTQYF.

The rearrangement uses TRBV7-3 and TRBJ2-2; D unclear. Germline CDR1 reads SGHTA; CDR2 reads FQGTGA. This CDR3 spans 12 amino acids. Deletions cut 3 bases from V and 2 bases from J, with 1 base between. CDR3 in DNA: TGTGCCAGCAGCTTTAACACCGGGGAGCTGTTTTTT. As protein: CASSFNTGELFF.

CDR3 residues: CASSYSVGNEQFF. CDR3 in DNA: TGTGCCAGCAGCTACTCTGTAGGCAATGAGCAGTTCTTC. The rearrangement links TRBV7-3 to TRBJ2-1, with D unclear. The CDR3 sequence is 13 residues long. Looked up from germline, CDR1 is SGHTA and CDR2 is FQGTGA. V lost 4 bases and J 6 bases, leaving 10 bases between the germline ends.

The J gene is TRBJ2-1, the V gene TRBV5-1; no reliable D call. In germline, CDR1 is SGHRS, CDR2 YFSETQ. The CDR3 length is 12 residues. Deletions cut 2 bases from V and 7 bases from J, with 7 bases between. The CDR3 DNA follows: TGCGCCAGCAGCTTTTTGGGGAATGAGCAGTTCTTC. The encoded protein is CASSFLGNEQFF.

The sample holds one count of this clone. The rearrangement joins TRBV6-1 to TRBJ2-2; 15 bases line up with TRBD2. CDR3 size: 20 residues. J lost 6 bases, V lost 1 base, and 12 bases had no gene match. The V gene's germline CDR1 is MNHNS and CDR2 SASEGT. The CDR3 nucleotides are TGTGCCAGCAGTGAAGACGGACTAGCGGGAGGGCCGATCAGTTCCGGGGAGCTGTTTTTT. Encoded protein: CASSEDGLAGGPISSGELFF.

The CDR3 reads CASSLAPGTSEYNEQFF. CDR3 coding DNA: TGCGCCAGCAGTCTAGCTCCGGGGACTAGCGAATACAATGAGCAGTTCTTC. The chain is built from TRBV4-1 and TRBJ2-1; 10 bases line up with TRBD2. With 6 bases clipped from V and 4 bases from J, the junction kept 12 bases outside the gene matches. Per germline, CDR1 MGHRA and CDR2 YSYEKL. CDR3 size: 17 residues.

The genes are TRBV7-3 and TRBJ2-1; D possibly corresponds to TRBD2 (6 bases). The germline V gene has CDR1 SGHTA and CDR2 FQGTGA. The CDR3 has 16 amino acids. Trimming shortened V by 2 bases and J by 8 bases, and 19 bases separated the two germline ends. CDR3 DNA: TGTGCCAGCAGCTTACAAGAGACTAGAGCCTTTGATGAGCAGTTCTTC. As protein: CASSLQETRAFDEQFF. Looking up the rest from reference TRBV7-3 and TRBJ2-1 gives the full variable domain: GAGVSQTPSNKVTEKGKYVELRCDPISGHTALYWYRQSLGQGPEFLIYFQGTGAADDSGLPNDRFFAVRPEGSVSTLKIQRTERGDSAVYLCASSLQETRAFDEQFFGPGTRLTVL.

This clone has just one count. The rearrangement links TRBV6-5 to TRBJ2-7; the D gene is possibly TRBD2 (5 bases). The V end was cut by 9 bases, the J end by 1 base, with 10 bases between. The length of the CDR3 is 12 residues. CDR1 is MNHEY, CDR2 SVGAGI, per germline. The CDR3 DNA reads as TGTGCCAGTACGGGATTTTCCTACGAGCAGTACTTC. Translating it yields CASTGFSYEQYF.

Only one count was recorded for this clone. The chain employs TRBV29-1 and TRBJ2-5; 15 bases align to TRBD2. CDR1 is SQVTM and CDR2 is ANQGSEA in the germline V gene. V dropped 3 bases and J dropped 2; count of bases not matched to a gene: 4. CDR3 size: 16 residues. CDR3 DNA sequence: TGCAGCGTTGAGGGACTAGCGGGAGGAAGGCAAGAGACCCAGTACTTC. Encoded protein: CSVEGLAGGRQETQYF. Variable domain in full (rest from reference TRBV29-1 and TRBJ2-5): SAVISQKPSRDICQRGTSLTIQCQVDSQVTMMFWYRQQPGQSLTLIATANQGSEATYESGFVIDKFPISRPNLTFSTLTVSNMSPEDSSIYLCSVEGLAGGRQETQYFGPGTRLLVL.

The genes are TRBV5-1 and TRBJ2-5; 7 bases are a match to TRBD2. Germline CDR1 is SGHRS and CDR2 is YFSETQ. The CDR3 loop spans 15 amino acids. With V trimmed by 0 bases and J by 5 bases, 7 bases remained unmatched. CDR3 nucleotides: TGCGCCAGCAGCTTGGAGGTCGGGAGGCTGGAGACCCAGTACTTC. This codes for CASSLEVGRLETQYF.

The V gene is TRBV5-4, the J gene TRBJ2-3; 9 bases are a match to TRBD1. CDR1 SGHNT and CDR2 YYREEE come from the germline V gene (reference sequence). There are 17 residues in the CDR3. Germline trimming cut 0 bases from V and 4 bases from J; bases unmatched to any gene: 9. The chain's CDR3 is CASSLASRTGVADTQYF. As DNA, the CDR3 is TGTGCCAGCAGCTTGGCCTCCCGGACAGGGGTGGCAGATACGCAGTATTTT. Drawing the rest from reference TRBV5-4 and TRBJ2-3, the complete variable domain is ETGVTQSPTHLIKTRGQQVTLRCSSQSGHNTVSWYQQALGQGPQFIFQYYREEENGRGNFPPRFSGLQFPNYSSELNVNALELDDSALYLCASSLASRTGVADTQYFGPGTRLTVL.

The V gene is TRBV7-9, the J gene TRBJ2-7; D may be TRBD1 (6 bases). CDR3 size: 15 residues. The V end lost 5 bases, the J end lost 0 bases, and 14 bases lay between the germline ends. CDR1 is SEHNR and CDR2 is FQNEAQ in the germline V gene (reference sequence). CDR3 in DNA: TGTGCCAGCAGCACCGTCCGGGACACCTCCTACGAGCAGTACTTC. It specifies CASSTVRDTSYEQYF.

In its sample, this clone was seen a few times. One end of the junction varies from germline; a read error may be responsible. The chain carries TRBV4-1 and TRBJ1-3; D unclear. CDR3 length equals 13 residues. Germline V gene sequence: CDR1 MGHRA, CDR2 YSYEKL. The CDR3 loop reads CASSQETGNTIYF. DNA for the CDR3: TGCGCCAGCAGCCAAGAGACTGGGAACACCATATATTTT.

The chain joins TRBV27 to TRBJ2-3; 11 bases map to TRBD2. The CDR3 extends over 17 amino acids. Trimming cost V 4 bases and J 0 bases; bases outside gene matches: 6. Germline CDR1 reads MNHEY; CDR2 reads SMNVEV (reference sequence). CDR3 DNA: TGTGCCAGCAGTTGGACTAGCGGGTCTGCTAGCACAGATACGCAGTATTTT. This gives the protein CASSWTSGSASTDTQYF.